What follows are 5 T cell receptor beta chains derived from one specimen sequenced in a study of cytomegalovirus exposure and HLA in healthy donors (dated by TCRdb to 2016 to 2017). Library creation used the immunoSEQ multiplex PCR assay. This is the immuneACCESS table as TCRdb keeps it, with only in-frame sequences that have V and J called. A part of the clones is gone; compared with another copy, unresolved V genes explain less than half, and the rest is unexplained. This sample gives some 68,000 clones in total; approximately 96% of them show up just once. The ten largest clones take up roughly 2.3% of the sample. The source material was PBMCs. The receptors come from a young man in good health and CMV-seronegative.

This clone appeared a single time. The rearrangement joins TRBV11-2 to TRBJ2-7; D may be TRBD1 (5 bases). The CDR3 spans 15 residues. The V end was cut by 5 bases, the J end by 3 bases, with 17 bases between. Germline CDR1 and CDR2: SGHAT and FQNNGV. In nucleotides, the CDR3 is TGTGCCAGCAGCCACACCCCGCAGGGCGACTACGAGCAGTACTTC. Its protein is CASSHTPQGDYEQYF.

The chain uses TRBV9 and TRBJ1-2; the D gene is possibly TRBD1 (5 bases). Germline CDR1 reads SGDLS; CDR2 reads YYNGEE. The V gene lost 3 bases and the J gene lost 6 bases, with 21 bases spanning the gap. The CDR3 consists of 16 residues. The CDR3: CASSATSQGTLNGYTF. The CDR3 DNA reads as TGTGCCAGCAGCGCCACCTCCCAGGGAACCTTGAATGGCTACACCTTC. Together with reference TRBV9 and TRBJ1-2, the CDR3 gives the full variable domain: DSGVTQTPKHLITATGQRVTLRCSPRSGDLSVYWYQQSLDQGLQFLIQYYNGEERAKGNILERFSAQQFPDLHSELNLSSLELGDSALYFCASSATSQGTLNGYTFGSGTRLTVV.

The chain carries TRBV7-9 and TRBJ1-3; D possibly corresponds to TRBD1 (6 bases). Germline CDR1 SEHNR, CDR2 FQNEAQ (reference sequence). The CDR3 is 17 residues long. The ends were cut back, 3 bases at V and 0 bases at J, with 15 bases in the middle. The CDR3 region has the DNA TGTGCCAGCAGCTTCTCGACAGGAATAAGCTCTGGAAACACCATATATTTT. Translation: CASSFSTGISSGNTIYF.

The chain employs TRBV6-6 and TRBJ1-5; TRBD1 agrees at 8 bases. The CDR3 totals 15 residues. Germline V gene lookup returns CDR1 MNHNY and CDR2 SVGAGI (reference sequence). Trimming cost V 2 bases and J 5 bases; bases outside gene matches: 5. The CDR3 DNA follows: TGTGCCAGCAGTTACCTCGGACAGGGCGATCAGCCCCAGCATTTT. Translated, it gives CASSYLGQGDQPQHF.

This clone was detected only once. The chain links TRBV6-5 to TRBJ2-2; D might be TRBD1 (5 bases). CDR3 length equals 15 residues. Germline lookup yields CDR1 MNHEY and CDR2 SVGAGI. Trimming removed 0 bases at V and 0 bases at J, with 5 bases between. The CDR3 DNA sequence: TGTGCCAGCAGTTACTCCAGGGCGAACACCGGGGAGCTGTTTTTT. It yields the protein CASSYSRANTGELFF.